What follows describes a single T cell receptor (beta chain). The entry originates in a study of long-term antiretroviral therapy in people with HIV. CDR1 is SGHTA and CDR2 is FQGNSA in the germline V gene. With V trimmed by 1 base and J by 7 bases, 3 bases remained unmatched. This CDR3 has 15 amino acids. The authors ran the immunoSEQ assay, v3.0, at survey level. Target depth was about 35,000-50,000 T-cell genomes per sample. Generated by immunoSEQ multiplex PCR, the TCRdb table keeps only in-frame clones and is missing some. The profile shows some 23,000 clones, roughly 82% of them singletons. The receptor's source is a man between 50 and 59 years old with HIV. The gene calls are TRBV7-2 and TRBJ1-6, with 8 bases aligning to TRBD1. The material was unsorted PBMCs, obtained 0.3 years after starting antiretroviral therapy. The CDR3 DNA reads as TGTGCCAGCAGCTTAGGGACAGGGCGGAATTCACCCCTCCACTTT. This gives the protein CASSLGTGRNSPLHF. The complete variable domain, with remaining parts taken from reference TRBV7-2 and TRBJ1-6, reads GAGVSQSPSNKVTEKGKDVELRCDPISGHTALYWYRQSLGQGLEFLIYFQGNSAPDKSGLPSDRFSAERTGGSVSTLTIQRTQQEDSAVYLCASSLGTGRNSPLHFGNGTRLTVT.